Here is one T cell receptor (beta chain) with its context. Regions amplified from RNA transcripts were the TCR beta CDR3 regions. HTBI primers were used for first-round RT-PCR of the TCR CDR3. One entry per CDR3 protein, called by TCRdb with MiXCR from the multiplex PCR reads. The sample has 650,000 to 850,000 distinct CDR3 sequences, around a sixth seen once. The data stem from a study of T cells in Graves' hyperthyroidism and ophthalmopathy. Looked up from germline, CDR1 is SGHRS and CDR2 is YFSETQ. The CDR3 contains 14 residues. V was shortened by 4 bases and J by 7 bases, with 14 bases between the two germline ends.

The V gene is TRBV5-1, the J gene TRBJ1-4; D is perhaps TRBD1 (6 bases). What was sequenced was blood. This receptor was obtained from a woman between 50 and 59 years old with Graves' hyperthyroidism that later progressed to Graves' ophthalmopathy. In DNA form, the CDR3 reads TGCGCCAGCAGCATCAGGGGAGGGGGTGAAAAACTGTTTTTT. This sequence encodes CASSIRGGGEKLFF.